The 17 T cell receptor beta chains presented below share a single source sample, sequenced in a study of cytomegalovirus exposure and HLA in healthy donors (dated by TCRdb to the late 2010s). Receptor amplification or capture employed the immunoSEQ multiplex PCR assay. A mixture of 60 forward primers for TCR Vbeta segments and 13 reverse primers for TCR Jbeta segments was used in the multiplex PCR. Here the immuneACCESS table is served through TCRdb, limited to in-frame sequences with V and J called. Missing clones are a known gap in these copies; in checked studies unresolved V genes cover under half, and the rest lacks a known reason. The table held for this sample gives some 51,000 clones. The ten largest clones capture roughly 9.6% of the sample. The material sequenced was PBMCs. The receptors were gathered from a man aged 45 to 65 in good health and CMV-seropositive.

The gene calls are TRBV6-1 and TRBJ1-5, with 7 bases fitting TRBD1. In germline, CDR1 is MNHNS, CDR2 SASEGT. The CDR3 has 14 residues. V shed 8 bases, J shed 2 bases, and the junction held 6 bases outside the gene matches. Here the CDR3 reads CASGHRGGNQPQHF. The CDR3 DNA is TGTGCCAGCGGGCACAGGGGAGGCAATCAGCCCCAGCATTTT.

The chain employs TRBV7-8 and TRBJ1-6; 8 bases are shared with TRBD1. Germline-derived CDR1 and CDR2 are SGHVS and FQNEAQ. The CDR3 is made up of 15 amino acids. V lost 5 bases to trimming and J lost 9 bases; unmatched junction nucleotides: 9. The CDR3 nucleotides are TGTGCCAGCAGCCTGGATCGGACAGGGCGTTCACCCCTCCACTTT. This translates into CASSLDRTGRSPLHF. Complete variable domain (other parts from reference TRBV7-8 and TRBJ1-6): GAGVSQSPRYKVAKRGQDVALRCDPISGHVSLFWYQQALGQGPEFLTYFQNEAQLDKSGLPSDRFFAERPEGSVSTLKIQRTQQEDSAVYLCASSLDRTGRSPLHFGNGTRLTVT.

The chain is built from TRBV29-1 and TRBJ2-3; the D gene is possibly TRBD1 (5 bases). Germline V CDR1 and CDR2: SQVTM, ANQGSEA. V was shortened by 7 bases and J by 6 bases, with 14 bases between the two germline ends. The CDR3 totals 12 residues. CDR3 in amino acids: CSALRVTDTQYF. CDR3 DNA sequence: TGCAGCGCGCTCAGGGTAACCGATACGCAGTATTTT.

Turning to this clone: Other nucleotide sequences in the sample specify the same CDR3. The chain recombines TRBV5-4 with TRBJ2-1; 8 nucleotides align to TRBD2. The CDR3 totals 15 residues. The V segment lost 4 bases and the J segment 0 bases; nucleotides outside the gene matches: 3. Germline V gene lookup returns CDR1 SGHNT and CDR2 YYREEE (reference sequence). CDR3 in amino acids: CASSPGGSSYNEQFF. CDR3 nucleotide sequence: TGTGCCAGCAGCCCGGGAGGGAGCTCCTACAATGAGCAGTTCTTC.

V gene TRBV4-1 combines with J gene TRBJ2-5; TRBD2 aligns across 10 bases. The germline gives CDR1 MGHRA, CDR2 YSYEKL. This CDR3 has 17 residues. V shed 6 bases and J 5 bases; nucleotides not matched to a gene: 15. CDR3 DNA: TGCGCCAGCAGACCCCTGGGGCTAGCAGCGGGAGGGGAGACCCAGTACTTC. The encoded protein is CASRPLGLAAGGETQYF.

This chain links TRBV7-9 with TRBJ2-5; a weak D match, TRBD1 (6 bases). With the DNA end fitting TRBJ2-7 better, the J assignment may be wrong. Germline V gene sequence: CDR1 SEHNR, CDR2 FQNEAQ (reference sequence). This CDR3 spans 16 amino acids. CDR3 protein: CASSHPRWKGAYEQYF. CDR3 nucleotide sequence: TGTGCCAGCAGCCACCCACGGTGGAAGGGGGCCTACGAGCAGTACTTC.

This chain links TRBV6-1 with TRBJ2-1, with D possibly TRBD1 on 5 matching bases. V shed 4 bases and J shed 3 bases, with 16 bases lying between them. CDR3 size: 16 residues. Germline V gene sequence: CDR1 MNHNS, CDR2 SASEGT. The CDR3 DNA reads TGTGCCAGCAGTGGAACCCCTAGACAGCACTACAATGAGCAGTTCTTC. Its protein product is CASSGTPRQHYNEQFF.

A word on this clone: The same CDR3 is also encoded by other DNA sequences in this sample. This rearrangement joins TRBV7-2 to TRBJ2-7; D is unresolved. The ends were cut back, 3 bases at V and 0 bases at J, with 3 bases in the middle. The CDR3 runs to 12 residues. The germline V gene encodes CDR1 SGHTA and CDR2 FQGNSA. The CDR3 region is CASSFSSYEQYF. The CDR3 DNA is TGTGCCAGCAGCTTTAGCTCCTACGAGCAGTACTTC.

V usage is TRBV7-9 and J usage is TRBJ1-2; no clear D. Germline loops: CDR1 SEHNR, CDR2 FQNEAQ (reference sequence). This CDR3 is built from 14 residues. The ends were cut back, 5 bases at V and 7 bases at J, with 17 bases in the middle. The CDR3 DNA is TGTGCCAGCAGCCCGTTTGAGGGAAGCGGTGGCTACACCTTC. Protein: CASSPFEGSGGYTF.

The rearrangement links TRBV18 to TRBJ1-1; TRBD1 aligns across 8 bases. CDR3 size: 15 residues. CDR1 is KGHSH, CDR2 LQKENI, per germline. Unmatched junction bases numbered 10, after V lost 0 bases and J lost 10 bases. DNA for the CDR3: TGTGCCAGCTCACCACCGGAATGGACAGGGTATCGAGCTTTCTTT. This sequence encodes CASSPPEWTGYRAFF.

The chain employs TRBV29-1 and TRBJ1-2; 9 bases fit TRBD1. Unmatched junction bases numbered 4, after V lost 7 bases and J lost 7 bases. CDR1 is SQVTM, CDR2 ANQGSEA, per germline. The CDR3 runs 11 residues. CDR3 sequence (DNA): TGCAGCGCCCGGGACAGGGCTGGCTACACCTTC. Residues: CSARDRAGYTF.

The J gene is TRBJ2-5, the V gene TRBV6-5; 7 nucleotides match TRBD2. Germline lookup yields CDR1 MNHEY and CDR2 SVGAGI. The CDR3 runs 12 residues. Trimming at V came to 6 bases and at J to 13 bases, leaving 11 bases not matched to a gene. The CDR3 loop reads CASSGGSYERYF. The CDR3 nucleotides are TGTGCCAGCAGCGGGGGGAGTTACGAGCGGTACTTC.

The J gene is TRBJ2-7, the V gene TRBV4-1, with 9 bases aligning to TRBD1. The CDR3 covers 16 residues. V lost 1 base and J lost 5; bases outside the gene matches: 9. Germline V gives CDR1 MGHRA, CDR2 YSYEKL. CDR3 coding DNA: TGCGCCAGCAGCCAAGGCCGGGACAGGGTAGGTAACGAGCAGTACTTC. The encoded protein is CASSQGRDRVGNEQYF.

The chain recombines TRBV29-1 with TRBJ1-1; 7 nucleotides line up with TRBD1. Trimming removed 5 bases from V and 3 bases from J; junction bases left unmatched: 3. The CDR3 runs to 12 residues. CDR1 is SQVTM, CDR2 ANQGSEA, per germline. The CDR3 nucleotides read TGCAGCGTTCCCGGGACAGACACTGAAGCTTTCTTT. Translating it yields CSVPGTDTEAFF.

The chain is built from TRBV6-1 and TRBJ2-1, with 8 bases fitting TRBD2. The CDR3 has 14 residues. CDR1 MNHNS and CDR2 SASEGT come from the germline V gene. The J segment lost 14 bases and the V segment lost 1 base, leaving 10 bases of the junction unmatched. The CDR3 nucleotides read TGTGCCAGCAGTGAAGGTAGTAGCGGGGACTTCGAGTTCTTC. Encoded protein: CASSEGSSGDFEFF.

The chain joins TRBV5-1 to TRBJ2-7, with TRBD2 matching over 7 bases. The CDR3 has 14 residues. The germline gives CDR1 SGHRS, CDR2 YFSETQ. Unmatched junction bases numbered 7, after V lost 6 bases and J lost 1 base. CDR3 amino acids: CASNPTSVSYEQYF. The CDR3 DNA is TGCGCCAGCAACCCCACTAGCGTTTCCTACGAGCAGTACTTC.

The chain is built from TRBV25-1 and TRBJ2-4; 8 bases align to TRBD2. J was trimmed by 6 bases and V by 2 bases; bases with no gene match: 9. Germline V CDR1 and CDR2: MGHDK, SYGVNS. CDR3 length equals 16 residues. CDR3 residues: CASSEAGGRGGNIQYF. The DNA of the CDR3 is TGTGCCAGCAGTGAAGCGGGAGGTAGGGGTGGAAACATTCAGTACTTC.